These 18 T cell receptor beta chains share one sample of origin, sequenced in a study of radiotherapy plus CTLA-4 blockade in lung cancer. Clones were read by immunoSEQ multiplex PCR, and TCRdb kept only the in-frame ones, dropping some. Counted here are some 100,000 clones, about 77% occurring once; the ten biggest clones make up approximately 5%. The material was peripheral blood, obtained from a patient treated with radiotherapy plus ipilimumab. The receptors stem from a human donor with non-small cell lung cancer who had a partial response to radiotherapy plus ipilimumab.

The table lists this clone with a count of one. The gene calls are TRBV9 and TRBJ2-3; TRBD2 aligns across 8 bases. In germline, CDR1 is SGDLS, CDR2 YYNGEE. V trimming: 3 bases; J trimming: 4 bases; junction bases outside the gene matches: 16. This CDR3 contains 18 residues. This CDR3 reads CASSGFSGTRGSADTQYF. The DNA of the CDR3 is TGTGCCAGCAGCGGGTTTAGCGGGACCCGAGGGAGCGCAGATACGCAGTATTTT.

This chain joins TRBV5-4 and TRBJ2-7; no clear D. The length of the CDR3 is 11 residues. The V end lost 3 bases, the J end lost 7 bases, and 8 bases lay between the germline ends. Germline CDR1 SGHNT, CDR2 YYREEE (reference sequence). The CDR3 DNA follows: TGTGCCAGCAGCTACCTCGGGGAGCAGTACTTC. Translated, it gives CASSYLGEQYF.

V usage is TRBV6-1 and J usage is TRBJ2-3; no definite D call. CDR3 size: 14 residues. Trimming shortened V by 7 bases and J by 1 base, and 12 bases separated the two germline ends. From germline, CDR1 is MNHNS and CDR2 SASEGT. In DNA, the CDR3 is TGTGCCAGCAAGGTGGGCCAGGGCACAGATACGCAGTATTTT. Amino acids: CASKVGQGTDTQYF.

The chain combines TRBV7-9 with TRBJ2-1; 8 bases are shared with TRBD1. CDR1 is SEHNR, CDR2 FQNEAQ, per germline (reference sequence). J lost 8 bases, V lost 5 bases, and 8 bases had no gene match. The length of the CDR3 is 14 residues. The CDR3 nucleotides are TGTGCCAGCAGCGCAACCGGGACAGGCGATGAGCAGTTCTTC. It specifies CASSATGTGDEQFF. Based on the CDR3 plus reference TRBV7-9 and TRBJ2-1, the full variable domain is DTGVSQNPRHKITKRGQNVTFRCDPISEHNRLYWYRQTLGQGPEFLTYFQNEAQLEKSRLLSDRFSAERPKGSFSTLEIQRTEQGDSAMYLCASSATGTGDEQFFGPGTRLTVL.

This clone was counted a few times. DNA of the CDR3: TGCGCCAGCAGCCAAGAATCAACTAGCGGCCTCAACATTCAGTACTTC. Its protein product is CASSQESTSGLNIQYF. The J gene is TRBJ2-4, the V gene TRBV4-3; 8 nucleotides agree with TRBD2. The CDR3 extends over 16 amino acids. Germline CDR1 and CDR2: LGHNA and YSLEER. After removal of 0 bases from V and 7 bases from J, the junction contained 8 bases not matched to a gene.

The CDR3 bases are TGTGCCAGCAGACCCGGGACAGGAAGCTATGGCTACACCTTC. It translates to CASRPGTGSYGYTF. V gene TRBV28 combines with J gene TRBJ1-2, with TRBD1 matching 8 bases. Looked up from germline, CDR1 is MDHEN and CDR2 is SYDVKM. The V gene end was trimmed by 6 bases and the J gene end by 4 bases; junction bases not matched to a gene: 7. This CDR3 comprises 14 residues.

This chain connects TRBV18 to TRBJ1-1; 11 bases are a match to TRBD1. CDR1 KGHSH and CDR2 LQKENI come from the germline V gene. The CDR3 sequence is 14 residues long. V lost 4 bases to trimming and J lost 6 bases; unmatched junction nucleotides: 4. CDR3 sequence reads: CASSLGQGASEAFF. The DNA for the CDR3 is TGTGCCAGCTCACTCGGACAGGGGGCGTCTGAAGCTTTCTTT.

This sequence joins TRBV28 and TRBJ1-2, with D possibly TRBD1 on 5 matching bases. This CDR3 has 13 residues. Trimming removed 6 bases at V and 7 bases at J, with 15 bases between. Germline CDR1 is MDHEN and CDR2 is SYDVKM. The CDR3 sequence is CASSRGGVGGYTF. The CDR3 region has the DNA TGTGCCAGCAGCCGCGGAGGGGTGGGTGGCTACACCTTC.

The chain couples TRBV6-6 to TRBJ1-5, with 7 bases identical to TRBD1. The CDR3 spans 15 residues. J gave up 1 base and V 5 bases, and 5 bases lay outside the gene matches. Germline values: CDR1 MNHNY, CDR2 SVGAGI (reference sequence). The CDR3 region is CASSPGGSSNQPQHF. The CDR3, as DNA: TGTGCCAGCAGTCCAGGGGGAAGCAGCAATCAGCCCCAGCATTTT.

The rearrangement joins TRBV29-1 to TRBJ2-1, with 10 bases aligning to TRBD2. CDR3 length: 16 amino acids. V shed 4 bases, J shed 5 bases, and the junction held 11 bases outside the gene matches. Germline V gene data show CDR1 as SQVTM and CDR2 as ANQGSEA. CDR3 residues: CSVGWGYLAGDNEQFF. CDR3 coding DNA: TGCAGCGTTGGATGGGGTTATCTAGCGGGAGACAATGAGCAGTTCTTC.

The chain links TRBV7-9 to TRBJ2-5, with 12 bases aligning to TRBD1. CDR3 size: 14 residues. The ends lost 6 bases at V and 5 bases at J; junction bases unmatched: 4. Germline V gene lookup returns CDR1 SEHNR and CDR2 FQNEAQ (reference sequence). DNA of the CDR3: TGTGCCAGCAGGGGGACAGGGGGCACGGAGACCCAGTACTTC. It is translated as CASRGTGGTETQYF.

CDR3 nucleotides: TGTGCCAGCAGAGGGGGTAGCACAGATACGCAGTATTTT. This encodes CASRGGSTDTQYF. This chain connects TRBV27 to TRBJ2-3; perhaps TRBD1 as D (6 bases). This CDR3 is built from 13 residues. Trimming removed 6 bases from V and 0 bases from J, with 7 bases in between. CDR1 and CDR2 from the germline V gene are MNHEY and SMNVEV (reference sequence).

The V gene is TRBV4-2, the J gene TRBJ1-6; D possibly corresponds to TRBD1 (6 bases). Per germline, CDR1 LGHNA and CDR2 YNFKEQ. This CDR3 has 16 residues. V was shortened by 4 bases and J by 8 bases, with 18 bases between the two germline ends. CDR3 residues: CASSLRGSGADSPLHF. DNA of the CDR3: TGTGCCAGCAGCCTGAGGGGGTCAGGCGCGGATTCACCCCTCCACTTT.

This sequence joins TRBV28 and TRBJ2-7; 9 positions agree with TRBD1. V shed 6 bases, J shed 2 bases, and the junction held 8 bases outside the gene matches. CDR3 length: 15 residues. Looked up from germline, CDR1 is MDHEN and CDR2 is SYDVKM. The CDR3, as DNA: TGTGCCAGCAGCTCACAGGGGGCATCCACCTACGAGCAGTACTTC. Amino acids: CASSSQGASTYEQYF.

This clone came up once. J is TRBJ2-1 and V is TRBV6-6; maybe TRBD1 (5 bases). Per the germline V gene, CDR1 is MNHNY and CDR2 is SVGAGI (reference sequence). This CDR3 is built from 15 residues. Between the trimmed V and J ends, which lost 6 bases and 0 bases, there was a span of 12 bases. In DNA form, the CDR3 reads TGTGCCAGCAGGCGCGACAGTAGCTCCTACAATGAGCAGTTCTTC. Translating it yields CASRRDSSSYNEQFF.

The chain carries TRBV7-8 and TRBJ2-5; no definite D call. CDR1 is SGHVS and CDR2 is FQNEAQ in the germline V gene. Trimming pared 4 bases from V and 4 bases from J, leaving 19 bases between. The CDR3 has 16 amino acids. CDR3 region: CASSSGLSPGLETQYF. CDR3 nucleotide sequence: TGTGCCAGCAGCTCCGGCCTAAGCCCTGGGCTAGAGACCCAGTACTTC.

The chain has TRBV4-1 and TRBJ2-5; D might be TRBD1 (6 bases). This CDR3 comprises 14 residues. Trimming pared 1 base from V and 5 bases from J, leaving 11 bases between. The V gene's germline CDR1 is MGHRA and CDR2 YSYEKL. In nucleotides, the CDR3 is TGCGCCAGCAGCCAAGCCGGGACAACGGAGACCCAGTACTTC. Translating gives CASSQAGTTETQYF.

This chain uses TRBV5-6 with TRBJ1-3, with TRBD1 as a possible D gene (5 bases). Germline V gene sequence: CDR1 SGHDT, CDR2 YYEEEE. Between the trimmed V and J ends, which lost 0 bases and 4 bases, there was a span of 11 bases. The CDR3 runs to 15 residues. The DNA of the CDR3 is TGTGCCAGCAGCTTGGCATCATGGGGCGGAAACACCATATATTTT. This sequence encodes CASSLASWGGNTIYF.